This passage covers 27 T cell receptor beta chains from one sample sequenced in a study of T cell repertoires in cytomegalovirus infection. One entry per CDR3 protein, called by TCRdb with MiXCR from the reads. The top ten hold approximately 92% of the sample, which has about 37,000 distinct CDR3 sequences, about 52% seen once. These TCRs are of unknown antigen specificity. The sequencing here drew on CD8+ T cells from cultured PBMCs, taken from culture after CMV antigen stimulation. These receptors were collected from a human donor in good health (CMV status not recorded). Some clones in this sample may be carry-over from other donors' samples.

This clonotype was counted a few times. The chain links TRBV7-8 to TRBJ1-2; 9 nucleotides match TRBD1. Germline V gene data show CDR1 as SGHVS and CDR2 as FQNEAQ. This CDR3 is 14 amino acids long. J gave up 8 bases and V 5 bases, and 9 bases lay outside the gene matches. The CDR3 nucleotides read TGTGCCAGCAGCCCCCCACGGACAGGGGAGGGCTACACCTTC. Its protein is CASSPPRTGEGYTF.

J is TRBJ2-7 and V is TRBV7-6, with D uncertain. The V gene lost 1 base and the J gene lost 6 bases, with 10 bases spanning the gap. The CDR3 consists of 13 residues. Germline V lookup: CDR1 SGHVS, CDR2 FNYEAQ. The CDR3 here is CASSLGPGSEQYF. In DNA form, the CDR3 reads TGTGCCAGCAGCTTAGGACCAGGCAGCGAGCAGTACTTC.

This chain connects TRBV6-5 to TRBJ1-1; 7 bases align to TRBD1. The length of the CDR3 is 14 residues. V shed 5 bases, J shed 10 bases, and the junction held 13 bases outside the gene matches. The germline V gene encodes CDR1 MNHEY and CDR2 SVGAGI. The CDR3 spells CASSPPEGATRAFF. In DNA form, the CDR3 reads TGTGCCAGCAGTCCCCCTGAGGGGGCCACAAGAGCTTTCTTT.

The V gene is TRBV7-4, the J gene TRBJ2-7; no reliable D call. The CDR3 is 16 amino acids. Germline assignment: CDR1 SGHVT and CDR2 SQSDAQ. Deletions cut 2 bases from V and 0 bases from J, with 14 bases between. The CDR3: CASSLSEGIFSYEQYF. The CDR3 DNA is TGTGCCAGCAGCTTATCCGAAGGAATCTTCTCCTACGAGCAGTACTTC.

This clonotype came up once. The genes are TRBV6-6 and TRBJ1-1; unclear D gene. CDR3 size: 17 residues. Germline V gene data show CDR1 as MNHNY and CDR2 as SVGAGI (reference sequence). V shed 0 bases and J shed 5 bases, with 19 bases lying between them. This CDR3 is CASSYSTPTAPGTEAFF. CDR3 nucleotides: TGTGCCAGCAGTTACTCCACCCCTACTGCTCCGGGGACTGAAGCTTTCTTT.

The chain links TRBV27 to TRBJ1-5; the D gene is possibly TRBD1 (5 bases). The V and J ends lost 3 bases and 6 bases respectively, with 9 bases between them. Germline V CDR1 and CDR2: MNHEY, SMNVEV (reference sequence). This CDR3 has 13 amino acids. This CDR3 reads CASSFGGTQPQHF. The CDR3, as DNA: TGTGCCAGCAGTTTTGGGGGGACTCAGCCCCAGCATTTT.

In this sample, this clonotype turned up a few times. V and J are TRBV7-6 and TRBJ2-3; 8 bases line up with TRBD2. With V trimmed by 1 base and J by 4 bases, 7 bases remained unmatched. The CDR3 totals 16 residues. Germline loops: CDR1 SGHVS, CDR2 FNYEAQ. The CDR3 DNA sequence: TGTGCCAGCAGCTTAGACCTGATAGCGGGATCAGATACGCAGTATTTT. Protein product: CASSLDLIAGSDTQYF.

The chain couples TRBV6-5 to TRBJ2-1, with 14 bases identical to TRBD2. CDR3 length equals 14 residues. Per the germline V gene, CDR1 is MNHEY and CDR2 is SVGAGI. V lost 6 bases and J lost 6; bases outside the gene matches: 1. The CDR3 is CASRTSGRANEQFF. The CDR3 DNA follows: TGTGCCAGCAGGACTAGCGGGAGGGCCAATGAGCAGTTCTTC.

Many counts were recorded for this clonotype. This chain links TRBV29-1 with TRBJ2-7, with D uncertain. This CDR3 has 11 residues. V lost 6 bases and J lost 6, with 12 bases in between. The germline gives CDR1 SQVTM, CDR2 ANQGSEA. The CDR3 reads CSVPGTLEQYF. CDR3 DNA: TGCAGCGTCCCAGGAACTCTCGAGCAGTACTTC.

This clonotype was recorded a few times. V is TRBV5-1 and J is TRBJ1-1; D ambiguous. The germline gives CDR1 SGHRS, CDR2 YFSETQ. Trimming took off 1 base at V and 1 base at J, with 8 bases between the two ends. The CDR3 contains 14 residues. CDR3 residues: CASSLHRGNTEAFF. Here the CDR3 DNA reads TGCGCCAGCAGCTTGCACCGGGGGAACACTGAAGCTTTCTTT.

The count of this clonotype is one. The gene calls are TRBV13 and TRBJ2-2; D unclear. This CDR3 spans 13 amino acids. Deletions cut 5 bases from V and 6 bases from J, with 10 bases between. Germline CDR1 reads PRHDT; CDR2 reads FYEKMQ (reference sequence). The CDR3 bases are TGTGCCAGCAGCCCCCGCCAGTCCGGGGAGCTGTTTTTT. It specifies CASSPRQSGELFF. The full variable domain, completed using reference TRBV13 and TRBJ2-2, is AAGVIQSPRHLIKEKRETATLKCYPIPRHDTVYWYQQGPGQDPQFLISFYEKMQSDKGSIPDRFSAQQFSDYHSELNMSSLELGDSALYFCASSPRQSGELFFGEGSRLTVL.

V is TRBV11-2 and J is TRBJ2-7, with 11 bases matching TRBD2. V was clipped by 7 bases and J by 7 bases; unmatched bases: 12. The CDR3 totals 15 residues. Germline V lookup: CDR1 SGHAT, CDR2 FQNNGV. This chain's CDR3 is CASIPLLAGAGEQYF. In nucleotides, the CDR3 is TGTGCCAGCATCCCCCTACTAGCGGGAGCGGGGGAGCAGTACTTC.

The chain carries TRBV5-1 and TRBJ2-2; 9 bases are a match to TRBD2. CDR1 and CDR2 (germline): SGHRS, YFSETQ. V lost 3 bases to trimming and J lost 4 bases; unmatched junction nucleotides: 13. This CDR3 is built from 18 residues. CDR3 bases: TGCGCCAGCAGCTCCCCGAGTAGCGGGGGACGGGGCACCGGGGAGCTGTTTTTT. Its translation: CASSSPSSGGRGTGELFF. The full variable domain, rest sourced from reference TRBV5-1 and TRBJ2-2, is KAGVTQTPRYLIKTRGQQVTLSCSPISGHRSVSWYQQTPGQGLQFLFEYFSETQRNKGNFPGRFSGRQFSNSRSEMNVSTLELGDSALYLCASSSPSSGGRGTGELFFGEGSRLTVL.

The chain uses TRBV4-1 and TRBJ1-1; D is perhaps TRBD1 (5 bases). Germline CDR1 MGHRA, CDR2 YSYEKL. CDR3 size: 14 residues. Between the trimmed V and J ends, which lost 4 bases and 5 bases, there was a span of 14 bases. The CDR3 nucleotides read TGCGCCAGCAGCCTCCAGTCGCAGGGAACTGAAGCTTTCTTT. Translated: CASSLQSQGTEAFF.

This clonotype was observed a few times. This rearrangement joins TRBV28 to TRBJ1-3; no firm D call. Trimming stripped 1 base from V and 1 base from J, with 20 bases between. The CDR3 is made up of 19 amino acids. In germline, CDR1 is MDHEN, CDR2 SYDVKM. This CDR3 is CASSLFFGGWRPSGNTIYF. DNA for the CDR3: TGTGCCAGCAGTTTATTCTTCGGAGGGTGGCGGCCGTCTGGAAACACCATATATTTT. Together with reference TRBV28 and TRBJ1-3, the CDR3 gives the full variable domain: DVKVTQSSRYLVKRTGEKVFLECVQDMDHENMFWYRQDPGLGLRLIYFSYDVKMKEKGDIPEGYSVSREKKERFSLILESASTNQTSMYLCASSLFFGGWRPSGNTIYFGEGSWLTVV.

The chain couples TRBV5-1 to TRBJ1-6; D gene ambiguous. The CDR3 has 14 amino acids. The germline CDR1 and CDR2 sequences are SGHRS and YFSETQ. With 4 bases removed from V and 8 bases from J, the gap between germline ends came to 13 bases. CDR3 protein: CASSPGIVHSPLHF. The CDR3 coding sequence is TGCGCCAGCAGCCCCGGGATTGTCCATTCACCCCTCCACTTT.

The chain joins TRBV6-5 to TRBJ2-3; 12 bases are a match to TRBD1. Trimming at V came to 6 bases and at J to 5 bases, leaving 3 bases not matched to a gene. The CDR3 is made up of 14 amino acids. The germline V gene has CDR1 MNHEY and CDR2 SVGAGI. The CDR3 sequence: CASRGTGGRDTQYF. The CDR3 bases are TGTGCCAGCAGAGGGACAGGGGGCCGAGATACGCAGTATTTT.

This clonotype was detected ten times or more. The chain uses TRBV7-2 and TRBJ1-1; TRBD1 matches 10 bases. The CDR3 is made up of 16 amino acids. Germline loops: CDR1 SGHTA, CDR2 FQGNSA. Trimming at V came to 0 bases and at J to 0 bases, leaving 1 base not matched to a gene. CDR3 DNA sequence: TGTGCCAGCAGCTTAGCGGGACAGGGGATGAACACTGAAGCTTTCTTT. The encoded protein is CASSLAGQGMNTEAFF.

The chain has TRBV28 and TRBJ2-7; TRBD2 matches 12 bases. V shed 5 bases and J 0 bases; nucleotides not matched to a gene: 5. The length of the CDR3 is 16 residues. Germline loops: CDR1 MDHEN, CDR2 SYDVKM. As DNA, the CDR3 is TGTGCCAGCAGTCGGACTAGCGGGAAAAGCTCCTACGAGCAGTACTTC. It specifies CASSRTSGKSSYEQYF.

J is TRBJ2-1 and V is TRBV6-5, with D perhaps matching TRBD2 (6 bases). From germline, CDR1 is MNHEY and CDR2 SVGAGI. This CDR3 is 15 amino acids long. V dropped 4 bases and J dropped 6 bases, with 16 bases sitting between them. CDR3 DNA sequence: TGTGCCAGCAGTTCGGATTTGGGGGGTTCCAATGAGCAGTTCTTC. Residues: CASSSDLGGSNEQFF.

This rearrangement joins TRBV7-9 to TRBJ2-7; no firm D call. This CDR3 has 10 amino acids. Trimming cost V 6 bases and J 5 bases, with 5 bases left between them. Germline V gives CDR1 SEHNR, CDR2 FQNEAQ (reference sequence). CDR3 sequence reads: CASSGNEQYF. The CDR3 DNA is TGTGCCAGCAGTGGGAACGAGCAGTACTTC.

The chain recombines TRBV20-1 with TRBJ1-4, with D unresolved. CDR3 size: 13 residues. Germline V gene lookup returns CDR1 DFQATT and CDR2 SNEGSKA (reference sequence). With 4 bases removed from V and 0 bases from J, the gap between germline ends came to 6 bases. The CDR3 nucleotides are TGCAGTGCTACAGATTCAACTAATGAAAAACTGTTTTTT. As protein: CSATDSTNEKLFF.

There are many counts of this clonotype. The rearrangement uses TRBV7-2 and TRBJ1-6, with D unresolved. The V end was cut by 0 bases, the J end by 7 bases, with 7 bases between. The CDR3 extends over 14 amino acids. Germline CDR1 reads SGHTA; CDR2 reads FQGNSA. In nucleotides, the CDR3 is TGTGCCAGCAGCTTAGCAGGGCGCAATTCACCCCTCCACTTT. This encodes CASSLAGRNSPLHF.

The chain uses TRBV7-8 and TRBJ2-2; D possibly uses TRBD1 or TRBD2 (6 bases each). Germline values: CDR1 SGHVS, CDR2 FQNEAQ. The germline V and J ends were trimmed by 6 bases and 6 bases, with 23 bases remaining between them. The CDR3 has 17 residues. The CDR3, as DNA: TGTGCCAGCAGTCCAGAGGGCCAGGGGAGGTTTGCCGGGGAGCTGTTTTTT. Translation gives CASSPEGQGRFAGELFF.

The CDR3 protein is CASISLRGVYTF. The CDR3 DNA reads TGTGCCAGCATCAGCCTCCGGGGAGTCTACACCTTC. V gene TRBV12-3 or TRBV12-4 combines with J gene TRBJ1-2; D call uncertain. This CDR3 has 12 amino acids. V was trimmed by 7 bases and J by 10 bases, leaving 16 bases between them.

About this clonotype: Germline and junction disagree at one end, which may indicate a read error. V is TRBV4-1 and J is TRBJ1-1; perhaps TRBD1 as D (5 bases). Germline CDR1 is MGHRA and CDR2 is YSYEKL. CDR3 size: 16 residues. This CDR3 is CASSQDMGGRYTEAFF. The CDR3 DNA follows: TGTGCCAGCAGCCAAGATATGGGGGGGAGGTACACTGAAGCTTTCTTT.

The CDR3 nucleotides read TGCGCCAGCGGGGGTGCTAGTTCCTACAATGAGCAGTTCTTC. Translated, it gives CASGGASSYNEQFF. The chain links TRBV5-1 to TRBJ2-1, with D perhaps TRBD1 or TRBD2 (5 bases each). The CDR3 sequence is 14 residues long. Trimming shortened V by 7 bases and J by 1 base, and 12 bases separated the two germline ends. CDR1 and CDR2 from the germline V gene are SGHRS and YFSETQ.